The rows below give T cell receptor beta chains drawn from one sample of a study of shared clonotypes between healthy human individuals. Method: immunoSEQ multiplex PCR; TCRdb's copy keeps in-frame clones and lacks some. The table includes approximately 1.1 million clones, around 82% detected once. The specimen sequenced was memory CD4+ T cells from PBMCs. The receptor set was obtained from a young man in good health. Some clones in this sample may be carry-over from other donors' samples. Each CDR3 is given with its conserved first and last residue. D genes are given only for firm matches. Size is stated for part of the rows, as once, few or many counts, or as a class when the clone is expanded.

NA,TRBV15,NA,TRBJ1-4,CATSRGRNEKLFF,TGTGCCACCAGCAGAGGGAGGAATGAAAAACTGTTTTTT
NA,TRBV4-3,NA,TRBJ2-3,CASSQIGTSTDTQYF,TGCGCCAGCAGCCAAATAGGGACTAGCACAGATACGCAGTATTTT
NA,TRBV30,NA,TRBJ2-7,CAWSAAQYYEQYF,TGTGCCTGGAGTGCCGCTCAATACTACGAGCAGTACTTC
TRBD1,TRBV6-1,NA,TRBJ2-1,CASSAGQGLGNEQFF,TGTGCCAGCAGTGCAGGACAGGGGTTGGGCAATGAGCAGTTCTTC
NA,TRBV11-3,NA,TRBJ2-1,CASSFRPVGNEQFF,TGTGCCAGCAGCTTCCGTCCTGTGGGGAATGAGCAGTTCTTC
TRBD2,TRBV9,NA,TRBJ2-3,CASSASGTSTDTQYF,TGTGCCAGCAGCGCAAGCGGGACTAGCACAGATACGCAGTATTTT
NA,TRBV7-8,NA,TRBJ1-5,CASSLTNQPQHF,TGTGCCAGCAGCCTTACAAATCAGCCCCAGCATTTT
NA,TRBV6-4,once,TRBJ1-1,CASSALGNTEAFF,TGTGCCAGCAGTGCCTTGGGGAACACTGAAGCTTTCTTT
NA,TRBV7-3,NA,TRBJ2-3,CASSPRGSSTDTQYF,TGTGCCAGCAGCCCAAGGGGCTCAAGCACAGATACGCAGTATTTT
TRBD2,TRBV5-1,NA,TRBJ2-5,CASSLAGLAGGGETQYF,TGCGCCAGCAGCTTGGCCGGACTAGCGGGAGGGGGAGAGACCCAGTACTTC
NA,TRBV4-2,few,TRBJ1-5,CASSQDLGRNQPQHF,TGTGCCAGCAGCCAAGATCTTGGGCGCAATCAGCCCCAGCATTTT
NA,TRBV28,NA,TRBJ2-3,CASSKGTAGDTQYF,TGTGCCAGCAGCAAAGGGACAGCGGGAGATACGCAGTATTTT
NA,TRBV14,NA,TRBJ2-7,CASSQDTGLDFEQYF,TGTGCCAGCAGCCAAGATACCGGACTCGATTTTGAGCAGTACTTC
NA,TRBV6-5,NA,TRBJ2-1,CASSYPRPSYNEQFF,TGTGCCAGCAGCTACCCTAGGCCCTCCTACAATGAGCAGTTCTTC
TRBD2,TRBV18,NA,TRBJ2-3,CASSTLAGVSDTQYF,TGTGCCAGCTCAACCCTAGCGGGAGTTTCAGATACGCAGTATTTT
TRBD1,TRBV6-4,NA,TRBJ1-5,CASSDRTGGNQPQHF,TGTGCCAGCAGTGACAGGACAGGGGGTAATCAGCCCCAGCATTTT
NA,TRBV11-3,once,TRBJ1-4,CASSLTWPGEKLFF,TGTGCCAGCAGCTTAACATGGCCGGGGGAAAAACTGTTTTTT
TRBD1,TRBV4-3,NA,TRBJ1-6,CASSQEQGAKSPLHF,TGCGCCAGCAGCCAAGAACAGGGGGCGAAATCACCCCTCCACTTT
NA,TRBV27,few,TRBJ1-2,CATSYRAGYGYTF,TGTGCCACCTCTTACAGGGCGGGGTATGGCTACACCTTC
TRBD2,TRBV29-1,few,TRBJ2-3,CSVVSSGRGADTQYF,TGCAGCGTTGTATCGAGCGGGAGGGGTGCAGATACGCAGTATTTT
NA,TRBV7-8,NA,TRBJ1-1,CASSLAGQADTEAFF,TGTGCCAGCAGCTTAGCAGGTCAGGCTGACACTGAAGCTTTCTTT
NA,TRBV7-2,NA,TRBJ2-5,CASSLGVGETQYF,TGTGCCAGCAGCTTAGGAGTTGGTGAGACCCAGTACTTC
NA,TRBV5-1,NA,TRBJ2-3,CASSLGGITDTQYF,TGCGCCAGCAGCTTGGGAGGGATCACAGATACGCAGTATTTT
NA,TRBV14,NA,TRBJ2-7,CASSPIWAYEQYF,TGTGCCAGCAGCCCAATTTGGGCCTACGAGCAGTACTTC
TRBD1,TRBV28,NA,TRBJ2-7,CASRRHTGQGFPYEQYF,TGTGCCAGCAGACGACATACGGGACAGGGTTTTCCCTACGAGCAGTACTTC
NA,TRBV5-1,NA,TRBJ1-4,CASSEGLTNEKLFF,TGCGCCAGCAGCGAGGGGTTAACTAATGAAAAACTGTTTTTT
NA,TRBV6-1,NA,TRBJ2-3,CASSVEDSTDTQYF,TGTGCCAGCAGTGTTGAGGACAGCACAGATACGCAGTATTTT
NA,TRBV28,NA,TRBJ1-5,CASSRQPNNQPQHF,TGTGCCAGCAGTCGGCAACCCAATAATCAGCCCCAGCATTTT
NA,TRBV28,NA,TRBJ1-1,CASRKQGVPEAFF,TGTGCCAGCCGGAAACAGGGAGTCCCTGAAGCTTTCTTT
NA,TRBV21-1,NA,TRBJ1-1,CASSGLTGKDTEAFF,TGTGCCAGCAGCGGACTGACAGGGAAAGACACTGAAGCTTTCTTT
NA,TRBV5-1,many,TRBJ2-5,CASSFVGRETQYF,TGCGCCAGCAGCTTTGTTGGGAGAGAGACCCAGTACTTC
NA,TRBV19,NA,TRBJ1-5,CASSITRSNQPQHF,TGTGCCAGTAGTATAACCAGGAGCAATCAGCCCCAGCATTTT
NA,TRBV4-2,NA,TRBJ2-4,CASSQDWSSENIQYF,TGTGCCAGCAGCCAAGATTGGTCTAGCGAAAACATTCAGTACTTC
NA,TRBV10-3,NA,TRBJ2-1,CAISAVTPQGEQFF,TGTGCCATCAGTGCTGTGACCCCACAGGGAGAGCAGTTCTTC
NA,TRBV28,NA,TRBJ2-1,CASRGPSPGDNEQFF,TGTGCCAGCAGGGGACCTTCCCCGGGAGACAATGAGCAGTTCTTC
TRBD2,TRBV7-9,once,TRBJ2-7,CASSRTGTSGTYEQYF,TGTGCCAGCAGCCGGACAGGGACTAGCGGGACCTACGAGCAGTACTTC
NA,TRBV10-3,NA,TRBJ1-2,CAISKDRRGSLGGDYGYTF,TGTGCCATCAGTAAAGACAGGCGGGGATCACTAGGAGGGGACTATGGCTACACCTTC
NA,TRBV19,NA,TRBJ1-5,CASTWTRNSNQPQHF,TGTGCCAGTACTTGGACGAGGAATAGCAATCAGCCCCAGCATTTT
NA,TRBV18,NA,TRBJ2-7,CASSPSPLVEQYF,TGTGCCAGCTCACCTTCCCCGTTGGTGGAGCAGTACTTC
TRBD2,TRBV11-3,NA,TRBJ2-1,CASSLAASGLRDEQFF,TGTGCCAGCAGCTTAGCGGCTAGCGGGTTGAGAGATGAGCAGTTCTTC
NA,TRBV5-1,few,TRBJ2-5,CASSQTGNIGETQYF,TGCGCCAGCAGCCAGACCGGGAATATAGGGGAGACCCAGTACTTC
TRBD2,TRBV7-2,NA,TRBJ2-5,CASSLAAGEWETQYF,TGTGCCAGCAGCTTAGCGGCGGGAGAGTGGGAGACCCAGTACTTC
NA,TRBV5-1,NA,TRBJ1-4,CASSLGGSNEKLFF,TGCGCCAGCAGCTTGGGAGGGTCTAATGAAAAACTGTTTTTT
NA,TRBV2,NA,TRBJ2-5,CASSGGGTQYF,TGTGCCAGCAGTGGAGGGGGGACCCAGTACTTC
TRBD2,TRBV5-1,NA,TRBJ2-1,CASSLGAGVGNEQFF,TGCGCCAGCAGCTTGGGAGCGGGGGTCGGCAATGAGCAGTTCTTC
NA,TRBV15,NA,TRBJ1-4,CATSRGNAEKLFF,TGTGCCACCAGCAGAGGTAACGCTGAAAAACTGTTTTTT
NA,TRBV29-1,NA,TRBJ2-7,CSVLRTATGEQYF,TGCAGCGTTCTAAGGACGGCCACCGGCGAGCAGTACTTC
NA,TRBV5-1,NA,TRBJ1-2,CASSLDTYGYTF,TGCGCCAGCAGCCTTGACACCTATGGCTACACCTTC
NA,TRBV7-8,few,TRBJ2-1,CASSLQGAGAEQFF,TGTGCCAGCAGCCTACAGGGAGCCGGGGCTGAGCAGTTCTTC
NA,TRBV7-9,NA,TRBJ1-1,CASSLRAGLSDTEAFF,TGTGCCAGCAGCTTAAGAGCAGGCCTTAGCGACACTGAAGCTTTCTTT
NA,TRBV15,NA,TRBJ2-1,CATSRDSPSDEQFF,TGTGCCACCAGCAGAGACTCCCCTTCCGATGAGCAGTTCTTC